This section outlines one TCR beta chain sequence together with its context. As yet, its antigen is unknown. The data originate from a study of CD8+ T cells in alopecia areata. Whole-study context: It was oral tofacitinib, at 5 to 10 mg twice daily, that treated patients received. Tofacitinib dosing lasted 6 to 18 months, which was then followed by 6 months off drug.

The germline V gene encodes CDR1 MNHNY and CDR2 SVGAGI (reference sequence). The V and J ends lost 2 bases and 4 bases respectively, with 12 bases between them. The CDR3 totals 15 residues. Study results and limitations: Within the top 100, expanded CD8+ clones significantly decreased with tofacitinib, as did scalp clonality.

Treatment meaning: oral pan-JAK inhibitor, 5-10 mg twice daily. Sorting from PBMCs produced CD4+ and CD8+ T cells. Extracted from the samples, RNA was reverse transcribed into cDNA to serve as the sequencing template. TCRdb's table, derived via immunoSEQ multiplex PCR, lists solely in-frame clones and lacks some. The table includes about 180,000 clones, about 48% detected once. Sequenced material: CD8+ T cells sorted from blood, taken at week 24, from a patient treated with tofacitinib. This receptor was identified in a human donor with alopecia areata. The chain joins TRBV6-6 to TRBJ1-5, with D possibly TRBD1 on 5 matching bases. The CDR3 loop reads CASSYPQGANQPQHF. The CDR3 nucleotides are TGTGCCAGCAGTTACCCTCAGGGTGCTAATCAGCCCCAGCATTTT.